These 30 T cell receptor beta chains originate from one sample sequenced in a study of CD8 T cells in ankylosing spondylitis. One entry per CDR3 protein, called by TCRdb with MiXCR from the 5' RACE reads. The table shows 200,000 to 250,000 distinct CDR3 sequences, with over 9.5% occurring only once. Sample: blood, either unsorted or a sorted T cell fraction (not recorded which). All receptors come from a male donor with ankylosing spondylitis or in good health (not recorded which).

This clonotype has a count of ten or more. This chain uses TRBV7-2 with TRBJ2-3; 11 bases align to TRBD2. Germline trimming cut 3 bases from V and 6 bases from J; bases unmatched to any gene: 14. The CDR3 extends over 18 amino acids. CDR1 SGHTA and CDR2 FQGNSA come from the germline V gene. This CDR3 reads CASSFSLRLAGGGDTQYF. The CDR3 DNA is TGTGCCAGCAGCTTCAGCCTTCGGCTAGCGGGGGGCGGGGATACGCAGTATTTT.

This clonotype was observed many times. The V call is TRBV25-1, the J call TRBJ2-2; D is possibly TRBD1 (6 bases). This CDR3 has 13 residues. The germline V gene has CDR1 MGHDK and CDR2 SYGVNS. The V and J ends lost 6 bases and 5 bases respectively, with 10 bases between them. The CDR3 is CASRQGQTGELFF. The CDR3 DNA reads as TGTGCCAGCAGACAAGGACAGACCGGGGAGCTGTTTTTT.

The chain employs TRBV5-1 and TRBJ2-1, with TRBD1 as a possible D gene (5 bases). The V end was cut by 3 bases, the J end by 6 bases, with 16 bases between. The germline CDR1 and CDR2 sequences are SGHRS and YFSETQ. The CDR3 contains 15 residues. The CDR3 bases are TGCGCCAGCAGCTCCAGACAGAATCCCCGCAATGAGCAGTTCTTC. It yields the protein CASSSRQNPRNEQFF.

The rearrangement joins TRBV29-1 to TRBJ1-1; D perhaps matches TRBD1 (5 bases). There are 13 residues in the CDR3. Between the trimmed V and J ends, which lost 0 bases and 4 bases, there was a span of 9 bases. The germline gives CDR1 SQVTM, CDR2 ANQGSEA. Here the CDR3 reads CSVEDLGATEAFF. In DNA, the CDR3 is TGCAGCGTTGAAGATCTTGGGGCCACTGAAGCTTTCTTT.

This clonotype was observed a few times. The chain links TRBV7-3 to TRBJ1-6; the D gene is possibly TRBD1 (6 bases). V was cut by 5 bases and J by 5 bases, with 16 bases left in between. CDR1 is SGHTA, CDR2 FQGTGA, per germline. The CDR3 sequence is 16 residues long. The CDR3 region is CASSPRGAGNNSPLHF. CDR3 sequence (DNA): TGTGCCAGCAGCCCTAGGGGGGCAGGGAATAATTCACCCCTCCACTTT.

Of note for this clonotype: This may arise from a read error, as a much more abundant clone is one base away. J is TRBJ2-2 and V is TRBV5-1; 9 bases fit TRBD2. The CDR3 is made up of 15 amino acids. The germline CDR1 and CDR2 sequences are SGHRS and YFSETQ. The CDR3: CTSSPGTSNTGELFF. In DNA form, the CDR3 reads TGCACCAGCAGCCCCGGGACTAGCAACACCGGGGAGCTGTTTTTT.

The table lists this clonotype with many counts. This sequence joins TRBV2 and TRBJ1-4, with D perhaps matching TRBD1 (6 bases). From germline, CDR1 is SNHLY and CDR2 FYNNEI. This CDR3 region has 14 residues. V lost 7 bases to trimming and J lost 8 bases, with 17 bases between them. The CDR3 DNA follows: TGTGCCAGCATTCCTCTCAGGGGAGGGGAAAAACTGTTTTTT. The encoded protein is CASIPLRGGEKLFF.

The sample holds a few counts of this clonotype. The chain joins TRBV7-9 to TRBJ2-7; D is ambiguous. The CDR3 consists of 14 residues. Germline V gene data show CDR1 as SEHNR and CDR2 as FQNEAQ (reference sequence). Trimming removed 1 base at V and 3 bases at J, with 10 bases between. In nucleotides, the CDR3 is TGTGCCAGCAGCTTAGACTACCCCTTCTACGAGCAGTACTTC. This encodes CASSLDYPFYEQYF. The variable domain in full, completed from reference TRBV7-9 and TRBJ2-7, reads DTGVSQNPRHKITKRGQNVTFRCDPISEHNRLYWYRQTLGQGPEFLTYFQNEAQLEKSRLLSDRFSAERPKGSFSTLEIQRTEQGDSAMYLCASSLDYPFYEQYFGPGTRLTVT.

Many counts were recorded for this clonotype. The genes are TRBV20-1 and TRBJ1-5, with D uncertain. Germline V gene data show CDR1 as DFQATT and CDR2 as SNEGSKA (reference sequence). Trimming stripped 6 bases from V and 6 bases from J, with 15 bases between. CDR3 length: 13 amino acids. The CDR3 loop is CSAKGGLSQPQHF. In nucleotides, the CDR3 is TGCAGTGCCAAGGGAGGGCTGAGTCAGCCCCAGCATTTT.

This clonotype has only a few counts. The chain employs TRBV5-1 and TRBJ1-3; 8 bases match TRBD1. Germline V gene sequence: CDR1 SGHRS, CDR2 YFSETQ. Germline trimming cut 1 base from V and 2 bases from J; bases unmatched to any gene: 5. This CDR3 region has 16 residues. In nucleotides, the CDR3 is TGCGCCAGCAGCTTGCAGGGGGCGCTGGCTGGAAACACCATATATTTT. It yields the protein CASSLQGALAGNTIYF.

This clonotype was detected only a few times. J is TRBJ1-4 and V is TRBV7-2; TRBD1 might be the D (5 bases). Germline lookup yields CDR1 SGHTA and CDR2 FQGNSA. Trimming cost V 5 bases and J 9 bases, with 16 bases left between them. The CDR3 runs 14 residues. The CDR3 DNA reads as TGTGCCAGCAGCGGGAGCGTCGGGGCAAAAAAACTGTTTTTT. Amino acid sequence: CASSGSVGAKKLFF.

In its sample, this clonotype was seen many times. The V call is TRBV20-1, the J call TRBJ2-3; 7 nucleotides match TRBD1. V was clipped by 5 bases and J by 4 bases; unmatched bases: 3. This CDR3 is built from 12 residues. Germline lookup yields CDR1 DFQATT and CDR2 SNEGSKA (reference sequence). The CDR3 region has the DNA TGCAGTGCTCCTGACAGGGCAGATACGCAGTATTTT. Amino acid sequence: CSAPDRADTQYF.

The V and J genes are TRBV5-4 and TRBJ2-6, with TRBD2 matching 11 bases. V was clipped by 0 bases and J by 0 bases; unmatched bases: 5. The CDR3 runs 19 residues. CDR1 is SGHNT, CDR2 YYREEE, per germline (reference sequence). The DNA for the CDR3 is TGTGCCAGCAGCTTGGGAGCTAGCGGGGGGATCTCTGGGGCCAACGTCCTGACTTTC. Its translation is CASSLGASGGISGANVLTF.

This clonotype was seen at least ten times. J is TRBJ2-7 and V is TRBV4-1; D is unclear. CDR3 length equals 11 residues. Trimming took off 3 bases at V and 4 bases at J, with 4 bases between the two ends. CDR1 is MGHRA, CDR2 YSYEKL, per germline. The CDR3 sequence is CASSHGYEQYF. Written as DNA, the CDR3 is TGCGCCAGCAGCCACGGTTACGAGCAGTACTTC.

V is TRBV14 and J is TRBJ2-1; 14 nucleotides match TRBD2. With V trimmed by 4 bases and J by 10 bases, 12 bases remained unmatched. The CDR3 is 17 amino acids. Germline CDR1 reads SGHDN; CDR2 reads FVKESK. Here the CDR3 reads CASSPFEGLAGGFEQFF. The DNA for the CDR3 is TGTGCCAGCAGCCCATTCGAAGGACTAGCGGGGGGTTTCGAGCAGTTCTTC.

This clonotype was seen repeatedly, ten times or more. CDR3 coding DNA: TGTGCCAGTAGTCCCCGGAGGCCGGGGGAGCAGTTCTTC. The encoded protein is CASSPRRPGEQFF. The chain carries TRBV19 and TRBJ2-1; D might be TRBD2 (5 bases). CDR1 and CDR2 (germline): LNHDA, SQIVND (reference sequence). Between the trimmed V and J ends, which lost 5 bases and 10 bases, there was a span of 15 bases. This CDR3 spans 13 amino acids. Complete variable domain (other parts from reference TRBV19 and TRBJ2-1): DGGITQSPKYLFRKEGQNVTLSCEQNLNHDAMYWYRQDPGQGLRLIYYSQIVNDFQKGDIAEGYSVSREKKESFPLTVTSAQKNPTAFYLCASSPRRPGEQFFGPGTRLTVL.

There are many counts of this clonotype. V is TRBV5-1 and J is TRBJ2-5; tentative D call: TRBD1 (6 bases). CDR1 and CDR2 from the germline V gene are SGHRS and YFSETQ. Trimming left V 1 base short and J 0 bases short, with 7 bases between. The CDR3 sequence is 14 residues long. This chain's CDR3 is CASSLSGDQETQYF. For the CDR3, the DNA is TGCGCCAGCAGCTTGTCAGGGGACCAAGAGACCCAGTACTTC.

This clonotype has a count of ten or more. The chain is built from TRBV12-3 or TRBV12-4 and TRBJ2-1; 7 bases fit TRBD2. V trimming: 6 bases; J trimming: 10 bases; junction bases outside the gene matches: 9. The CDR3 has 13 residues. The DNA for the CDR3 is TGTGCCAGCAGCCGAGGACTAGGCGCAGAGCAGTTCTTC. Encoded protein: CASSRGLGAEQFF.

The chain joins TRBV29-1 to TRBJ2-5; the D gene could be TRBD1 or TRBD2 (5 bases each). CDR3 length equals 13 residues. CDR1 and CDR2 from the germline V gene are SQVTM and ANQGSEA. Trimming removed 5 bases from V and 1 base from J, with 11 bases in between. CDR3 in amino acids: CSVPPGTQETQYF. The CDR3 DNA sequence: TGCAGCGTTCCCCCGGGGACCCAAGAGACCCAGTACTTC. The variable domain in full, with the rest retrieved from reference TRBV29-1 and TRBJ2-5, is SAVISQKPSRDICQRGTSLTIQCQVDSQVTMMFWYRQQPGQSLTLIATANQGSEATYESGFVIDKFPISRPNLTFSTLTVSNMSPEDSSIYLCSVPPGTQETQYFGPGTRLLVL.

The chain uses TRBV12-5 and TRBJ2-7; 7 bases map to TRBD1. The CDR3 sequence is 12 residues long. CDR1 and CDR2 from the germline V gene are LGHNT and FRNRAP. V was clipped by 7 bases and J by 5 bases; unmatched bases: 5. The CDR3 bases are TGTGCTAGTGATAACAGGGGTCACGAGCAGTACTTC. This encodes CASDNRGHEQYF.

At least ten counts were recorded for this clonotype. The chain uses TRBV29-1 and TRBJ1-2; 10 bases match TRBD1. CDR3 length: 19 amino acids. The J segment lost 7 bases and the V segment lost 5 bases, leaving 25 bases of the junction unmatched. Germline V gene sequence: CDR1 SQVTM, CDR2 ANQGSEA. The CDR3 nucleotides are TGCAGCGTTCCCGGAGGACAGGGGGGCTCGGAGGTGTTCAGAGGTGGCTACACCTTC. It is translated as CSVPGGQGGSEVFRGGYTF.

The chain combines TRBV12-3 or TRBV12-4 with TRBJ1-2; the D gene is possibly TRBD1 (5 bases). The CDR3 is 13 amino acids. Trimming left V 5 bases short and J 6 bases short, with 13 bases between. The CDR3 loop is CASSPPWGNGYTF. The CDR3 coding sequence is TGTGCCAGCAGTCCCCCTTGGGGCAATGGCTACACCTTC.

This clonotype was seen only a few times. The V and J genes are TRBV20-1 and TRBJ2-7, with D possibly matching TRBD2 (6 bases). The germline CDR1 and CDR2 sequences are DFQATT and SNEGSKA (reference sequence). Trimming stripped 3 bases from V and 4 bases from J, with 16 bases between. The CDR3 covers 14 residues. The CDR3 here is CSASEKGLPYEQYF. The CDR3 nucleotides read TGCAGTGCTAGTGAGAAGGGACTGCCGTACGAGCAGTACTTC.

Many counts were recorded for this clonotype. This chain uses TRBV7-8 with TRBJ2-7; D may be TRBD1 or TRBD2 (5 bases each). CDR3 length: 14 residues. The germline V gene encodes CDR1 SGHVS and CDR2 FQNEAQ. Trimming removed 8 bases from V and 6 bases from J, with 20 bases in between. For the CDR3, the DNA is TGTGCCAGCTTTGAGGGGTTCGGGGTCGGCGAGCAGTACTTC. Its protein is CASFEGFGVGEQYF.

The chain combines TRBV12-3 or TRBV12-4 with TRBJ2-6, with 11 bases identical to TRBD1. CDR3 size: 17 residues. With 6 bases clipped from V and 2 bases from J, the junction kept 6 bases outside the gene matches. The chain's CDR3 is CASSPGQGEAGANVLTF. The CDR3 region has the DNA TGTGCCAGCAGCCCGGGACAGGGGGAGGCTGGGGCCAACGTCCTGACTTTC.

This clonotype was observed at least ten times. The chain is built from TRBV7-2 and TRBJ1-5; a weak D match, TRBD1 (5 bases). V lost 2 bases and J lost 3, with 11 bases in between. The CDR3 sequence is 15 residues long. Looked up from germline, CDR1 is SGHTA and CDR2 is FQGNSA. The CDR3: CASSLSGRSNQPQHF. In DNA form, the CDR3 reads TGTGCCAGCAGCTTATCAGGGAGGTCCAATCAGCCCCAGCATTTT.

A few counts support this clonotype. The gene calls are TRBV28 and TRBJ1-5, with a weak D call TRBD1 (5 bases). The CDR3 covers 14 residues. CDR1 and CDR2 from the germline V gene are MDHEN and SYDVKM. Between the trimmed V and J ends, which lost 7 bases and 0 bases, there was a span of 10 bases. The CDR3 DNA is TGTGCCAGCAACCCCAGGGATAGCAATCAGCCCCAGCATTTT. As protein: CASNPRDSNQPQHF.

This clonotype showed up many times. The V gene is TRBV11-1, the J gene TRBJ2-3, with 8 bases aligning to TRBD2. J lost 1 base, V lost 2 bases, and 14 bases had no gene match. Germline values: CDR1 SGHAT, CDR2 FQDESV (reference sequence). This CDR3 spans 19 amino acids. CDR3 protein: CASSLSVVVGGGRTDTQYF. CDR3 nucleotide sequence: TGTGCCAGCAGCTTATCGGTCGTAGTTGGCGGGGGGCGCACAGATACGCAGTATTTT.

This clonotype was observed many times. At one end the junction does not follow the germline gene, possibly because of a read error. J is TRBJ2-2 and V is TRBV7-2; D possibly corresponds to TRBD1 (6 bases). Germline CDR1 SGHTA, CDR2 FQGNSA. This CDR3 is 14 amino acids long. CDR3: CASSLGTNTGELFF. The CDR3 region has the DNA TGCGCCAGCAGCTTGGGGACAAACACCGGGGAGCTGTTTTTT.

A few counts support this clonotype. The chain has TRBV2 and TRBJ2-5; 7 nucleotides align to TRBD2. V lost 4 bases, J lost 5 bases, and 10 bases stayed unmatched. The CDR3 consists of 15 residues. The germline CDR1 and CDR2 sequences are SNHLY and FYNNEI. The CDR3 here is CASSAGERGRETQYF. CDR3 bases: TGTGCCAGCAGTGCGGGAGAGCGGGGCCGGGAGACCCAGTACTTC.